A single sample is the source of the 29 T cell receptor beta chains below, sequenced in a study of regulatory T cells in long-lasting Graves disease. The time point was: newly diagnosed GD, antithyroid drugs for less than 3 months. Extracted PBMC RNA gave rise to the TCR library. According to the study, TCR beta libraries were built with iRepertoire HTBI primers and CDR3-region Arm-PCR. MiXCR, run by TCRdb on the multiplex PCR reads, gives a single entry per CDR3 protein. The profile covers 350,000 to 500,000 distinct CDR3 sequences, with over 15% appearing a single time and about 11% taken by the ten largest. The sample was also linked to a second study, of T cells in Graves' hyperthyroidism and ophthalmopathy.

The sample consisted of peripheral blood mononuclear cells (PBMCs), taken at new diagnosis, from a patient treated with antithyroid drugs. The receptors stem from a young woman with Graves disease.

This clonotype was counted many times. The chain is built from TRBV7-2 and TRBJ2-1, with 10 positions matching TRBD2. In germline, CDR1 is SGHTA, CDR2 FQGNSA. The CDR3 contains 17 residues. V lost 8 bases, J lost 4 bases, and 14 bases stayed unmatched. CDR3 DNA: TGTGCCAGCGCCCGATTAGCGGGAGGCGAACTTTACAATGAGCAGTTCTTC. Its protein product is CASARLAGGELYNEQFF.

The chain joins TRBV20-1 to TRBJ2-7; D uncertain. The germline V gene has CDR1 DFQATT and CDR2 SNEGSKA (reference sequence). The CDR3 sequence is 13 residues long. The V and J ends lost 0 bases and 2 bases respectively, with 8 bases between them. The CDR3: CSARDRTAYEQYF. The CDR3 DNA reads as TGCAGTGCTAGAGATCGAACCGCCTACGAGCAGTACTTC.

This clonotype appeared a few times. The chain combines TRBV27 with TRBJ2-7; 8 bases are shared with TRBD1. V shed 8 bases, J shed 3 bases, and the junction held 9 bases outside the gene matches. The length of the CDR3 is 14 residues. Germline CDR1 MNHEY, CDR2 SMNVEV (reference sequence). The CDR3 nucleotides read TGTGCCAGCTGTAGTGGACAGGGATGCTACGAGCAGTACTTC. Amino acid sequence: CASCSGQGCYEQYF.

V and J are TRBV5-1 and TRBJ2-7, with D perhaps matching TRBD2 (5 bases). This CDR3 region has 13 residues. Trimming removed 3 bases at V and 4 bases at J, with 11 bases between. Germline V gene lookup returns CDR1 SGHRS and CDR2 YFSETQ. The DNA for the CDR3 is TGCGCCAGCAGCTCTGCGGGCTTGTACGAGCAGTACTTC. Protein: CASSSAGLYEQYF.

The sample holds one count of this clonotype. The chain uses TRBV20-1 and TRBJ2-6; TRBD1 matches at 9 bases. CDR1 and CDR2 from the germline V gene are DFQATT and SNEGSKA (reference sequence). CDR3 size: 16 residues. Losses at the gene ends were 3 bases for V and 2 bases for J; bases not matched to a gene: 5. CDR3 sequence: CSARDRGVPGANVLTF. The CDR3 bases are TGCAGTGCTAGGGACAGGGGCGTCCCTGGGGCCAACGTCCTGACTTTC.

This clonotype was seen a few times. J is TRBJ1-2 and V is TRBV11-2; D not resolved. CDR1 and CDR2 (germline): SGHAT, FQNNGV. V lost 5 bases and J 0 bases, leaving 13 bases between the germline ends. The CDR3 is made up of 15 amino acids. CDR3 protein: CASSTLFGTNYGYTF. The CDR3 DNA follows: TGTGCCAGCAGCACTTTGTTCGGAACTAACTATGGCTACACCTTC.

The rearrangement uses TRBV11-3 and TRBJ2-1; D remains ambiguous. Trimming took 5 bases from V and 8 from J, leaving 16 bases between them. CDR1 is SGHNT, CDR2 YENEEA, per germline. The CDR3 covers 14 residues. CDR3 DNA sequence: TGTGCCAGCAGCGCACGGGCCCTAAACGATGAGCAGTTCTTC. This codes for CASSARALNDEQFF. The entire variable domain, with the rest obtained from reference TRBV11-3 and TRBJ2-1, is as follows: EAGVVQSPRYKIIEKKQPVAFWCNPISGHNTLYWYLQNLGQGPELLIRYENEEAVDDSQLPKDRFSAERLKGVDSTLKIQPAELGDSAVYLCASSARALNDEQFFGPGTRLTVL.

This clonotype showed up just a few times. The chain links TRBV10-2 to TRBJ2-1; 10 bases line up with TRBD2. Germline V gene sequence: CDR1 WSHSY, CDR2 SAAADI. The CDR3 sequence is 15 residues long. V shed 7 bases, J shed 5 bases, and the junction held 8 bases outside the gene matches. In DNA form, the CDR3 reads TGCGCCAGCATTGAAGGACTAGCGGCCAACAATGAGCAGTTCTTC. The encoded protein is CASIEGLAANNEQFF.

Comments on this clonotype: The junction departs from the called germline gene at one end, perhaps through a read error. The chain combines TRBV5-1 with TRBJ2-2, with a possible D match to TRBD2 (6 bases). Germline-derived CDR1 and CDR2 are SGHRS and YFSETQ. The CDR3 is 17 residues long. CDR3 in amino acids: CASSLGVEDKNTGGLFF. CDR3 bases: TGCGCCAGCAGCTTGGGCGTTGAGGACAAGAACACCGGGGGGCTGTTTTTT. Combining the CDR3 with reference TRBV5-1 and TRBJ2-2 gives the whole variable domain KAGVTQTPRYLIKTRGQQVTLSCSPISGHRSVSWYQQTPGQGLQFLFEYFSETQRNKGNFPGRFSGRQFSNSRSEMNVSTLELGDSALYLCASSLGVEDKNTGGLFFGEGSRLTVL.

Comment on this clonotype: Just one base apart from a much larger clone, this may be a read error. V and J are TRBV20-1 and TRBJ1-5; no reliable D call. CDR1 and CDR2 (germline): DFQATT, SNEGSKA (reference sequence). This CDR3 region has 12 residues. The CDR3 region is CSARHSNQPPHF. In nucleotides, the CDR3 is TGCAGTGCTAGACACAGCAATCAGCCCCCGCATTTT.

The chain is built from TRBV7-9 and TRBJ2-1; 7 nucleotides agree with TRBD2. The CDR3 consists of 15 residues. Trimming cost V 5 bases and J 10 bases; bases outside gene matches: 14. CDR1 and CDR2 from the germline V gene are SEHNR and FQNEAQ (reference sequence). CDR3: CASSPRGAGSEEQFF. The CDR3 DNA follows: TGTGCCAGCAGCCCCCGCGGAGCGGGATCTGAAGAGCAGTTCTTC.

On this clonotype: One end of the junction fails to match germline, which may point to a read error. This chain links TRBV10-3 with TRBJ2-1; no reliable D call. The CDR3 has 17 amino acids. Germline V gene data show CDR1 as ENHRY and CDR2 as SYGVKD. The CDR3: CAISGPAAGPSYNERFF. CDR3 nucleotides: TGTGCCATCAGTGGTCCCGCCGCCGGACCATCCTACAATGAGCGGTTCTTC.

V usage is TRBV14 and J usage is TRBJ1-1; no clear D. The CDR3 sequence is 13 residues long. The V gene lost 2 bases and the J gene lost 10 bases, with 14 bases spanning the gap. The germline V gene encodes CDR1 SGHDN and CDR2 FVKESK. DNA of the CDR3: TGTGCCAGCAGCCAATGGGAGCTGGCGGGAGCTTTCTTT. This translates into CASSQWELAGAFF. Drawing the rest from reference TRBV14 and TRBJ1-1, the complete variable domain is EAGVTQFPSHSVIEKGQTVTLRCDPISGHDNLYWYRRVMGKEIKFLLHFVKESKQDESGMPNNRFLAERTGGTYSTLKVQPAELEDSGVYFCASSQWELAGAFFGQGTRLTVV.

In its sample, this clonotype was seen many times. V usage is TRBV6-1 and J usage is TRBJ2-1; TRBD2 agrees at 9 bases. This CDR3 contains 17 residues. The ends lost 6 bases at V and 8 bases at J; junction bases unmatched: 17. Germline V lookup: CDR1 MNHNS, CDR2 SASEGT. In DNA form, the CDR3 reads TGTGCCAGCAGAGCTCGCCCAGGGACTAGCTGGGGTGATGAGCAGTTCTTC. This encodes CASRARPGTSWGDEQFF.

The chain uses TRBV3-1 and TRBJ2-3; the D gene is possibly TRBD2 (6 bases). The CDR3 covers 16 residues. In germline, CDR1 is LGHDT, CDR2 YNNKEL (reference sequence). V was trimmed by 1 base and J by 0 bases, leaving 11 bases between them. This chain's CDR3 is CASSQAGLTSTDTQYF. The CDR3 DNA reads TGTGCCAGCAGCCAAGCAGGACTAACTAGCACAGATACGCAGTATTTT.

This clonotype occurred many times. The V call is TRBV2, the J call TRBJ1-1; no clear D. Germline CDR1 reads SNHLY; CDR2 reads FYNNEI. The V end was cut by 5 bases, the J end by 1 base, with 5 bases between. The CDR3 consists of 12 residues. The CDR3 nucleotides read TGTGCCAGCAGTAACAGGAACACTGAAGCTTTCTTT. It encodes CASSNRNTEAFF.

This clonotype was recorded many times. The rearrangement links TRBV12-3 or TRBV12-4 to TRBJ2-5, with 10 bases matching TRBD2. This CDR3 has 14 residues. V shed 6 bases, J shed 5 bases, and the junction held 6 bases outside the gene matches. Here the CDR3 DNA reads TGTGCCAGCAGCCCCAGACTAGCGGGTGAGACCCAGTACTTC. This encodes CASSPRLAGETQYF.

V gene TRBV7-3 combines with J gene TRBJ2-6; D not resolved. Deletions cut 0 bases from V and 0 bases from J, with 6 bases between. Germline V gene data show CDR1 as SGHTA and CDR2 as FQGTGA. This CDR3 is 16 amino acids long. In nucleotides, the CDR3 is TGTGCCAGCAGCTTAACGGTTGTCTCTGGGGCCAACGTCCTGACTTTC. Its protein product is CASSLTVVSGANVLTF.

The chain couples TRBV24-1 to TRBJ2-2, with 7 bases that match TRBD2. Germline assignment: CDR1 KGHDR and CDR2 SFDVKD. With 1 base clipped from V and 2 bases from J, the junction kept 12 bases outside the gene matches. This CDR3 is built from 19 residues. The CDR3 here is CATSDFPSASGRNTGELFF. In DNA form, the CDR3 reads TGTGCCACCAGTGATTTTCCTTCGGCTAGCGGCAGAAACACCGGGGAGCTGTTTTTT.

This clonotype has ten or more counts. This chain joins TRBV10-3 and TRBJ2-1; 7 bases match TRBD2. In germline, CDR1 is ENHRY, CDR2 SYGVKD. The CDR3 sequence is 13 residues long. With 2 bases clipped from V and 7 bases from J, the junction kept 2 bases outside the gene matches. CDR3 bases: TGTGCCATCAGTGAGGTCGGGGGGAATGAGCAGTTCTTC. Its translation: CAISEVGGNEQFF.

This clonotype has a handful of counts. This sequence joins TRBV7-9 and TRBJ2-3; perhaps TRBD1 as D (6 bases). The germline V and J ends were trimmed by 1 base and 3 bases, with 20 bases remaining between them. The CDR3 runs 18 residues. The germline gives CDR1 SEHNR, CDR2 FQNEAQ (reference sequence). CDR3 coding DNA: TGTGCCAGCAGCTTAGAGTCGGCAGGGGTGGTCCGAACAGATACGCAGTATTTT. Its protein product is CASSLESAGVVRTDTQYF.

There are a few counts of this clonotype. V is TRBV20-1 and J is TRBJ2-3; 12 nucleotides agree with TRBD2. This CDR3 comprises 14 residues. V lost 6 bases to trimming and J lost 4 bases; unmatched junction nucleotides: 5. Germline loops: CDR1 DFQATT, CDR2 SNEGSKA (reference sequence). The CDR3 here is CSADLAGGPDTQYF. CDR3 sequence (DNA): TGCAGTGCAGATCTAGCGGGAGGGCCAGATACGCAGTATTTT.

V and J are TRBV5-5 and TRBJ1-3; 11 bases match TRBD1. CDR3 size: 16 residues. Germline V gene sequence: CDR1 SGHKS, CDR2 YYEKEE (reference sequence). J gave up 3 bases and V 5 bases, and 7 bases lay outside the gene matches. The CDR3 spells CASRWTGGAFGNTIYF. CDR3 nucleotide sequence: TGTGCCAGCAGGTGGACAGGGGGCGCTTTTGGAAACACCATATATTTT.

This clonotype was detected ten times or more. This rearrangement joins TRBV12-3 or TRBV12-4 to TRBJ2-7, with no clear D. The germline V and J ends were trimmed by 2 bases and 5 bases, with 7 bases remaining between them. The CDR3 is 12 amino acids. In nucleotides, the CDR3 is TGTGCCAGCAGTTTACCCTTCAACGAGCAGTACTTC. Residues: CASSLPFNEQYF.

The rearrangement links TRBV5-4 to TRBJ2-7; D is perhaps TRBD2 (5 bases). The V end was cut by 1 base, the J end by 2 bases, with 13 bases between. Germline values: CDR1 SGHNT, CDR2 YYREEE (reference sequence). The CDR3 consists of 15 residues. CDR3 in DNA: TGTGCCAGCAGCTTGTCCGGAGCCGGGGCCTACGAGCAGTACTTC. Translating it yields CASSLSGAGAYEQYF.

Turning to this clonotype: A much larger clone lies a single base off, so this may be a read error. This rearrangement joins TRBV7-3 to TRBJ1-5; D might be TRBD1 (6 bases). The CDR3 runs 14 residues. Germline-derived CDR1 and CDR2 are SGHTA and FQGTGA. CDR3 region: CASSVQGLGQPRHF. CDR3 in DNA: TGTGCCAGCAGTGTCCAGGGGCTAGGTCAGCCCCGGCATTTT.

This clonotype was recorded at least ten times. The CDR3 coding sequence is TGCAGTGCTGGGAGACAAGGCACAGATACGCAGTATTTT. It yields the protein CSAGRQGTDTQYF. V and J are TRBV20-1 and TRBJ2-3, with a possible D match to TRBD2 (5 bases). Trimming removed 5 bases from V and 1 base from J, with 10 bases in between. This CDR3 region has 13 residues. Germline CDR1 DFQATT, CDR2 SNEGSKA (reference sequence).

This clonotype was counted ten times or more. The CDR3 is CASRTPGDYGYTF. CDR3 sequence (DNA): TGCGCCAGCAGGACCCCGGGTGACTATGGCTACACCTTC. This chain connects TRBV10-2 to TRBJ1-2; D not certain. CDR3 length equals 13 residues. Germline V lookup: CDR1 WSHSY, CDR2 SAAADI. The V gene lost 6 bases and the J gene lost 3 bases, with 11 bases spanning the gap.

This chain uses TRBV29-1 with TRBJ2-2, with D uncertain. The CDR3 is 13 residues long. Trimming removed 2 bases from V and 4 bases from J, with 8 bases in between. From germline, CDR1 is SQVTM and CDR2 ANQGSEA. The CDR3: CSVESQPTGELFF. The CDR3 nucleotides are TGCAGCGTTGAAAGCCAACCCACCGGGGAGCTGTTTTTT.